The present T cell receptor beta chain was sequenced within a study of control samples from healthy donors and cancer patients (dated by TCRdb to 2018 to 2021). Library creation used the immunoSEQ multiplex PCR assay. The source is immuneACCESS, and TCRdb retained only in-frame sequences with V and J called. Part of the clones is not carried over; for the studies checked, unresolved V genes explain less than half of this, and the remainder is unexplained. Present in this sample are around 150,000 clones, 80% to 90% of which were seen just once. The leading ten clones occupy about 11% of the sample. As to this clone: Its antigen remains unidentified. No per-base quality is available; no much larger clone lies one base away.

This TCR was sampled from a man between 25 and 39 years old in good health. Input material: blood.

The CDR3 in this case is CASSHGAGGRDTQYF. The sequenced DNA is TGTGCCAGCAGCCACGGAGCGGGGGGGCGTGATACGCAGTATTTT. The chain employs TRBV3-1 (or the pseudogene TRBV3-2) and TRBJ2-3, with TRBD2 identical over 10 junction bases. As encoded in the germline V gene (reference sequence), CDR1 is LGHDT while CDR2 is YNNKEL. V has 3 bases trimmed and J has 6 bases trimmed; junction bases matching no gene number 6. The CDR3 goes from the cysteine to the phenylalanine over 15 residues. This entry keeps only the CDR3 DNA: 45 bases, framed from base 1.